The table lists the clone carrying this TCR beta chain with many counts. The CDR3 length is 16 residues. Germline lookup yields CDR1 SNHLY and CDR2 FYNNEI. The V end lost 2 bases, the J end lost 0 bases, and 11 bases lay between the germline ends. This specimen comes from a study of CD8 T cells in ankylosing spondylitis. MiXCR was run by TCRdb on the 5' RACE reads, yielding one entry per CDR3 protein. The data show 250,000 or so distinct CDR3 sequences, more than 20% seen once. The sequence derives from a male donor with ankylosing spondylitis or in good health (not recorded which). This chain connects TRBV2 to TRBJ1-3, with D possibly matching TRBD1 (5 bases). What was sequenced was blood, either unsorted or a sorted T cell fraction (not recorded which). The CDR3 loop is CASSEPGRPSGNTIYF. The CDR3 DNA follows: TGTGCCAGCAGTGAACCGGGACGCCCCTCTGGAAACACCATATATTTT.